Each of the 22 T cell receptor beta chains below was sequenced from the same sample in a study of cytomegalovirus exposure and HLA in healthy donors. The PCR ran on 60 Vbeta and 13 Jbeta primers. TCRdb's copy holds only in-frame clones and misses some; the assay was immunoSEQ multiplex PCR. The table lists more than 150,000 clones, about 79% of them singletons, with around 1.5% in the top ten. The sequenced sample consisted of PBMCs. These receptors all stem from a man younger than 30 in good health and CMV-seronegative.

This clone was detected a few times. The chain is built from TRBV7-3 and TRBJ2-1, with 7 positions matching TRBD2. This CDR3 spans 13 amino acids. Germline V gives CDR1 SGHTA, CDR2 FQGTGA. V dropped 8 bases and J dropped 3; count of bases not matched to a gene: 4. Here the CDR3 DNA reads TGTGCCAGCGGTTGGGGGGGCTACAATGAGCAGTTCTTC. It yields the protein CASGWGGYNEQFF.

V and J are TRBV6-5 and TRBJ1-1, with 7 nucleotides matching TRBD1. The CDR3 totals 14 residues. J was trimmed by 1 base and V by 6 bases; bases with no gene match: 5. The V gene's germline CDR1 is MNHEY and CDR2 SVGAGI. The CDR3 loop reads CASSQQGQNTEAFF. The CDR3 DNA reads TGTGCCAGCAGCCAACAGGGGCAGAACACTGAAGCTTTCTTT.

This clone showed up just a few times. The CDR3, as DNA: TGTGCCAGCAGCCAGCTCCCGAGCAGGGTACAAGCGGGGGCCAACGTCCTGACTTTC. Protein sequence: CASSQLPSRVQAGANVLTF. The gene calls are TRBV5-4 and TRBJ2-6, with a possible D match to TRBD1 (5 bases). Germline CDR1 SGHNT, CDR2 YYREEE (reference sequence). Trimming removed 4 bases from V and 4 bases from J, with 24 bases in between. CDR3 length: 19 amino acids. The variable domain in full, with the rest retrieved from reference TRBV5-4 and TRBJ2-6, is ETGVTQSPTHLIKTRGQQVTLRCSSQSGHNTVSWYQQALGQGPQFIFQYYREEENGRGNFPPRFSGLQFPNYSSELNVNALELDDSALYLCASSQLPSRVQAGANVLTFGAGSRLTVL.

The V call is TRBV27, the J call TRBJ2-1; 9 bases match TRBD1. Germline lookup yields CDR1 MNHEY and CDR2 SMNVEV (reference sequence). The trim removed 7 bases at V and 6 bases at J, leaving 7 bases unmatched. The CDR3 consists of 14 residues. The CDR3 sequence: CASKEQGAGNEQFF. Written as DNA, the CDR3 is TGTGCCAGCAAAGAACAGGGGGCGGGCAATGAGCAGTTCTTC.

This chain links TRBV27 with TRBJ2-3, with TRBD2 matching 9 bases. The germline CDR1 and CDR2 sequences are MNHEY and SMNVEV (reference sequence). This CDR3 has 16 residues. With V trimmed by 3 bases and J by 1 base, 5 bases remained unmatched. CDR3 nucleotides: TGTGCCAGCAGTTTCTTTCGACTAGCGGGCACAGATACGCAGTATTTT. It is translated as CASSFFRLAGTDTQYF.

The chain is built from TRBV10-3 and TRBJ2-5; 9 bases align to TRBD1. The DNA end is a closer match to TRBJ2-7, so the J assignment may be wrong. This CDR3 has 15 amino acids. The germline gives CDR1 ENHRY, CDR2 SYGVKD. The CDR3 DNA is TGTGCCATCAGTACCGGGACAGGGAGTACCTACGAGCAGTACTTC. It yields the protein CAISTGTGSTYEQYF.

The rearrangement links TRBV30 to TRBJ1-6; D uncertain. The CDR3 totals 12 residues. Germline V gene data show CDR1 as GTSNPN and CDR2 as SVGIG (reference sequence). V was pared by 4 bases and J by 7 bases, with 8 bases between. The CDR3 sequence is CAWMPGNSPLHF. The CDR3 nucleotides are TGTGCCTGGATGCCGGGGAATTCACCCCTCCACTTT.

The chain is built from TRBV4-1 and TRBJ2-1; D is undetermined. Between the trimmed V and J ends, which lost 4 bases and 8 bases, there was a span of 12 bases. The CDR3 consists of 13 residues. CDR1 MGHRA and CDR2 YSYEKL come from the germline V gene. DNA of the CDR3: TGCGCCAGCAGCCCCACCGGGTTCCATGAGCAGTTCTTC. Its translation is CASSPTGFHEQFF.

The chain joins TRBV5-1 to TRBJ2-7; 9 nucleotides align to TRBD2. This CDR3 spans 14 amino acids. Germline loops: CDR1 SGHRS, CDR2 YFSETQ. V shed 4 bases, J shed 2 bases, and the junction held 4 bases outside the gene matches. CDR3 protein: CASSPAGGTYEQYF. The CDR3 coding sequence is TGCGCCAGCAGCCCAGCGGGAGGTACCTACGAGCAGTACTTC. The full variable domain, its missing parts supplied by reference TRBV5-1 and TRBJ2-7, is KAGVTQTPRYLIKTRGQQVTLSCSPISGHRSVSWYQQTPGQGLQFLFEYFSETQRNKGNFPGRFSGRQFSNSRSEMNVSTLELGDSALYLCASSPAGGTYEQYFGPGTRLTVT.

The genes are TRBV27 and TRBJ2-1; 11 bases map to TRBD2. CDR3 length: 19 residues. V shed 6 bases and J 0 bases; nucleotides not matched to a gene: 13. The germline V gene encodes CDR1 MNHEY and CDR2 SMNVEV (reference sequence). This CDR3 reads CASSHPGLAAGSSYNEQFF. CDR3 in DNA: TGTGCCAGCAGCCATCCGGGACTAGCGGCGGGGAGCTCCTACAATGAGCAGTTCTTC.

The V call is TRBV27, the J call TRBJ2-1; unclear D gene. CDR3 length: 12 amino acids. Germline V gene sequence: CDR1 MNHEY, CDR2 SMNVEV (reference sequence). Trimming took off 3 bases at V and 7 bases at J, with 7 bases between the two ends. In nucleotides, the CDR3 is TGTGCCAGCAGTTTGACTGGGAATGAGCAGTTCTTC. Encoded protein: CASSLTGNEQFF.

This clone was picked up a small number of times. J is TRBJ2-1 and V is TRBV9; a possible D gene is TRBD2 (6 bases). V was trimmed by 3 bases and J by 0 bases, leaving 13 bases between them. This CDR3 contains 16 residues. Germline loops: CDR1 SGDLS, CDR2 YYNGEE. The DNA of the CDR3 is TGTGCCAGCAGCGAGGGCACCGGGAGCTCCTACAATGAGCAGTTCTTC. Its protein product is CASSEGTGSSYNEQFF. Looking up the rest from reference TRBV9 and TRBJ2-1 gives the full variable domain: DSGVTQTPKHLITATGQRVTLRCSPRSGDLSVYWYQQSLDQGLQFLIQYYNGEERAKGNILERFSAQQFPDLHSELNLSSLELGDSALYFCASSEGTGSSYNEQFFGPGTRLTVL.

In this sample, this clone turned up a few times. The chain joins TRBV6-1 to TRBJ1-4; TRBD1 is a possible D gene (5 bases). The CDR3 extends over 14 amino acids. The germline V gene has CDR1 MNHNS and CDR2 SASEGT. V lost 2 bases to trimming and J lost 7 bases, with 11 bases between them. Here the CDR3 reads CASSERGRGEKLFF. In DNA form, the CDR3 reads TGTGCCAGCAGTGAAAGGGGTAGAGGTGAAAAACTGTTTTTT.

This clone was counted a single time. The chain uses TRBV28 and TRBJ1-3; a possible D gene is TRBD1 (5 bases). The CDR3 totals 15 residues. The germline V gene has CDR1 MDHEN and CDR2 SYDVKM. V lost 5 bases, J lost 0 bases, and 11 bases lay in between. CDR3 coding DNA: TGTGCCAGCAGTCCAGGGCTTGCCTCTGGAAACACCATATATTTT. Protein: CASSPGLASGNTIYF.

V and J are TRBV7-8 and TRBJ1-2, with D perhaps TRBD1 (5 bases). Germline V lookup: CDR1 SGHVS, CDR2 FQNEAQ. Between the trimmed V and J ends, which lost 5 bases and 4 bases, there was a span of 11 bases. The CDR3 is 13 amino acids. CDR3 DNA sequence: TGTGCCAGCAGCCTGACAGAATCCTATGGCTACACCTTC. As protein: CASSLTESYGYTF.

This chain links TRBV7-2 with TRBJ2-5; 14 bases match TRBD2. CDR1 and CDR2 (germline): SGHTA, FQGNSA. V was clipped by 5 bases and J by 5 bases; unmatched bases: 7. The CDR3 has 16 residues. DNA for the CDR3: TGTGCCAGCAGCCTCTCGACTAGCGGGGGGGCGGAGACCCAGTACTTC. Its protein is CASSLSTSGGAETQYF.

J is TRBJ1-4 and V is TRBV29-1; D is possibly TRBD1 (6 bases). V lost 6 bases and J lost 8, with 13 bases in between. Germline loops: CDR1 SQVTM, CDR2 ANQGSEA. The CDR3 spans 12 residues. CDR3 bases: TGCAGCGTCCGGGGGGGCGGAGAAAAACTGTTTTTT. Its protein is CSVRGGGEKLFF. Filled out from reference TRBV29-1 and TRBJ1-4, the complete variable domain reads SAVISQKPSRDICQRGTSLTIQCQVDSQVTMMFWYRQQPGQSLTLIATANQGSEATYESGFVIDKFPISRPNLTFSTLTVSNMSPEDSSIYLCSVRGGGEKLFFGSGTQLSVL.

The chain employs TRBV19 and TRBJ1-1; tentative D call: TRBD1 (5 bases). There are 16 residues in the CDR3. Looked up from germline, CDR1 is LNHDA and CDR2 is SQIVND (reference sequence). The V end lost 5 bases, the J end lost 0 bases, and 16 bases lay between the germline ends. CDR3 residues: CASSLAKGAVNTEAFF. DNA of the CDR3: TGTGCCAGTAGTTTGGCGAAAGGGGCGGTGAACACTGAAGCTTTCTTT.

The gene calls are TRBV2 and TRBJ2-1, with D perhaps matching TRBD2 (6 bases). Germline V lookup: CDR1 SNHLY, CDR2 FYNNEI. V was pared by 6 bases and J by 10 bases, with 10 bases between. The CDR3 consists of 11 residues. The CDR3 sequence: CASRVSGEQFF. The CDR3 bases are TGTGCCAGCAGGGTTAGCGGAGAGCAGTTCTTC.

This clone was seen once. The genes are TRBV19 and TRBJ1-4; a weak D match, TRBD1 (6 bases). Trimming removed 5 bases at V and 4 bases at J, with 11 bases between. The CDR3 length is 14 residues. Germline lookup yields CDR1 LNHDA and CDR2 SQIVND (reference sequence). DNA for the CDR3: TGTGCCAGTAGTCGGACAGCATTTAATGAAAAACTGTTTTTT. It translates to CASSRTAFNEKLFF.

V gene TRBV19 combines with J gene TRBJ1-5; possibly TRBD1 for D (5 bases). This CDR3 has 16 amino acids. CDR1 is LNHDA and CDR2 is SQIVND in the germline V gene (reference sequence). The V end lost 1 base, the J end lost 0 bases, and 10 bases lay between the germline ends. CDR3 coding DNA: TGTGCCAGTAGTATAGTACAGGCCAATAGCAATCAGCCCCAGCATTTT. Its translation is CASSIVQANSNQPQHF.

There are a few counts of this clone. The J gene is TRBJ2-5, the V gene TRBV18; 7 positions agree with TRBD1. From germline, CDR1 is KGHSH and CDR2 LQKENI. The CDR3 covers 14 residues. The ends lost 6 bases at V and 2 bases at J; junction bases unmatched: 6. CDR3: CASSKGAQQETQYF. The CDR3, as DNA: TGTGCCAGCTCGAAGGGGGCCCAACAAGAGACCCAGTACTTC.